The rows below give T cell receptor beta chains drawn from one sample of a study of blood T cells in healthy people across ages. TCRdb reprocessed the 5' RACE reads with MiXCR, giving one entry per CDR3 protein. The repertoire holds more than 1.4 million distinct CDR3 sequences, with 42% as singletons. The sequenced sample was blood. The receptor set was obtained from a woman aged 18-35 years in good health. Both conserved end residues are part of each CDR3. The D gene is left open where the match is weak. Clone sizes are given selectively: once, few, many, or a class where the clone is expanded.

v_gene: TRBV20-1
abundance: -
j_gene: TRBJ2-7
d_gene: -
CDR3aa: CSASDAGSPYEQYF
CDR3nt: TGCAGTGCTAGTGATGCTGGGTCGCCCTACGAGCAGTACTTC

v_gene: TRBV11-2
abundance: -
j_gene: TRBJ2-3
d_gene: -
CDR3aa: CASSAAGNSDTQYF
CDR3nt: TGTGCCAGCAGCGCCGCAGGGAATTCAGATACGCAGTATTTT

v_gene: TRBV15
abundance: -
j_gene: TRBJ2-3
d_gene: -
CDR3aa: CATSSGQDTQYF
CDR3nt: TGTGCCACCAGCAGTGGACAGGATACGCAGTATTTT

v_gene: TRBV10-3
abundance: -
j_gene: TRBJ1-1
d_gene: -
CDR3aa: CAISESLTMNTEAFF
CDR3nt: TGTGCCATCAGTGAGTCTTTGACCATGAACACTGAAGCTTTCTTT

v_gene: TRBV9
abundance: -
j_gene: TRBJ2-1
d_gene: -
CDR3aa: CACSPGTGEQFF
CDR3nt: TGTGCCTGCAGCCCGGGGACTGGTGAGCAGTTCTTC

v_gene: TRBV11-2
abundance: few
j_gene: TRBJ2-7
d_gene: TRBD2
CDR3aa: CASSQLPGLAYEQYF
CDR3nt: TGTGCCAGCAGCCAACTTCCGGGACTAGCTTACGAGCAGTACTTC

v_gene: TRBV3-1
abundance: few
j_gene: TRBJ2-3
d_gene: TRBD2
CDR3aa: CASSHGFGLAVVPDTQYF
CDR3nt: TGTGCCAGCAGCCATGGGTTCGGACTAGCGGTCGTCCCAGATACGCAGTATTTT

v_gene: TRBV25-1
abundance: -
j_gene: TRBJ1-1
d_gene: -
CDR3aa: CASSDGGRIEAFF
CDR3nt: TGTGCCAGCAGTGATGGGGGACGGATTGAAGCTTTCTTT

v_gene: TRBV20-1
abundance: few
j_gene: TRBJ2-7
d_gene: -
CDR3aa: CSATGDGYEQYF
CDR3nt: TGCAGTGCCACGGGAGACGGGTACGAGCAGTACTTC

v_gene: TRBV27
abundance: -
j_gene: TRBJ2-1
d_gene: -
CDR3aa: CASSLGGPPDNEQFF
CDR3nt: TGTGCCAGCAGTTTAGGGGGGCCCCCGGACAATGAGCAGTTCTTC

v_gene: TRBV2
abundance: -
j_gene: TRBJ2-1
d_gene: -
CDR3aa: CASSERGAQGGTEQFF
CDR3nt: TGTGCCAGCAGTGAAAGGGGGGCGCAGGGAGGAACTGAGCAGTTCTTC

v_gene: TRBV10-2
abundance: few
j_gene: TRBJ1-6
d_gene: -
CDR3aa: CASSWDIGFSPLHF
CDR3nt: TGCGCCAGCAGTTGGGACATAGGTTTTTCACCCCTCCACTTT

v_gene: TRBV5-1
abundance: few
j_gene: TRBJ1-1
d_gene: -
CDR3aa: CASGGGGNTEAFF
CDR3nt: TGCGCCAGCGGCGGGGGGGGGAACACTGAAGCTTTCTTT

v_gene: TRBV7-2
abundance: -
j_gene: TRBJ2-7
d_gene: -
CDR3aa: CASSLRARDYEQYF
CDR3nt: TGTGCCAGCAGCCTCAGGGCAAGGGACTACGAGCAGTACTTC

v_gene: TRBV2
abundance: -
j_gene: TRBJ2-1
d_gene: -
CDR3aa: CASIGLGTEQFF
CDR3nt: TGTGCCAGCATTGGTCTGGGGACTGAACAGTTCTTC

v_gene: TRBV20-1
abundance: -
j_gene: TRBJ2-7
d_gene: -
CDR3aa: CSARDHLAPNNEQYF
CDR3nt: TGCAGTGCTAGAGATCATCTAGCCCCGAACAATGAGCAGTACTTC

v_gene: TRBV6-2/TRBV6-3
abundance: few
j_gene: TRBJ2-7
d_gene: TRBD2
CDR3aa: CASSSTSGRTDSYEQYF
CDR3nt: TGTGCCAGCAGTTCGACTAGCGGACGCACCGATTCCTACGAGCAGTACTTC

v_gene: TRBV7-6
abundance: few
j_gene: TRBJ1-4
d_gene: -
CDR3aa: CASKATTNEKLFF
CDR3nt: TGTGCCAGTAAGGCGACAACTAATGAAAAACTGTTTTTT

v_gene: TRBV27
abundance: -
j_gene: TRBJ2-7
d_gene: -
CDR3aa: CASSATTMSWYEQYF
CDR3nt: TGTGCCAGCAGTGCGACCACTATGAGCTGGTACGAGCAGTACTTC

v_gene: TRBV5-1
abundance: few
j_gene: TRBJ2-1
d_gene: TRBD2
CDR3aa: CASSFGRGFSAEQFF
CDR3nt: TGCGCCAGCAGCTTTGGGCGGGGGTTCTCGGCTGAGCAGTTCTTC

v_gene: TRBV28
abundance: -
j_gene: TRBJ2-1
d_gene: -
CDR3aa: CTSAQGLYQETQFF
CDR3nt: TGTACCAGCGCCCAGGGACTGTACCAAGAGACCCAGTTCTTC

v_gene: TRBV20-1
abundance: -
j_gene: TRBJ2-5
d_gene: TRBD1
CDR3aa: CSASWTGSEQYF
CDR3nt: TGCAGTGCCTCCTGGACAGGGAGTGAGCAGTACTTC

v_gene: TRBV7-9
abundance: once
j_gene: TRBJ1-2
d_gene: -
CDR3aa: CASSVALSGYGYTF
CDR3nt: TGTGCCAGCAGCGTAGCGTTATCAGGCTATGGCTACACCTTC

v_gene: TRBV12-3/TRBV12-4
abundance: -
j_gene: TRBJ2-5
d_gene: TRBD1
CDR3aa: CASSLSGLGTGAQETQYF
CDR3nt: TGTGCCAGCAGTTTAAGCGGGCTAGGGACAGGGGCCCAAGAGACCCAGTACTTC

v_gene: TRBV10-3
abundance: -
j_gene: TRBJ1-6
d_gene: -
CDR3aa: CAISEGGENSPLHF
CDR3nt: TGTGCCATCAGTGAGGGGGGGGAAAATTCACCCCTCCACTTT

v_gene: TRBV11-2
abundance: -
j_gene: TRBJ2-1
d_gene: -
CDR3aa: CASSLPPYNEQFF
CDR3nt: TGTGCCAGCAGCTTACCACCTTACAATGAGCAGTTCTTC

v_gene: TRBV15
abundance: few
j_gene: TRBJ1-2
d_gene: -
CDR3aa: CATSRLGVTGNGGYTF
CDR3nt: TGTGCCACCAGCAGACTAGGGGTCACAGGGAACGGCGGCTACACCTTC

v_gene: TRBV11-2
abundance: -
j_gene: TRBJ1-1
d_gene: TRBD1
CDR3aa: CASSSVNPARGPLNTEAFF
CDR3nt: TGTGCCAGCAGCTCCGTTAACCCGGCAAGGGGGCCCCTGAACACTGAAGCTTTCTTT

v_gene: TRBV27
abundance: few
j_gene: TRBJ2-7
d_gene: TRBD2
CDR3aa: CASSLAGGALDEQYF
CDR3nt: TGTGCCAGCAGTCTCGCGGGGGGCGCCTTAGACGAGCAGTACTTC

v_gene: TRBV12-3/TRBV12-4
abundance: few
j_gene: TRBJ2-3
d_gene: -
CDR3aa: CASSLKADTQYF
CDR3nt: TGTGCCAGCAGCCTAAAGGCAGATACGCAGTATTTT

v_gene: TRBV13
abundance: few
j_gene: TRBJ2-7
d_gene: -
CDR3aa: CASSLGNTDEQYF
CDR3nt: TGTGCCAGCAGTTTGGGCAACACGGACGAGCAGTACTTC

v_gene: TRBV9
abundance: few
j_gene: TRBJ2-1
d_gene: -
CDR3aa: CASSVGRQFF
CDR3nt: TGTGCCAGCAGCGTGGGGCGGCAGTTCTTC

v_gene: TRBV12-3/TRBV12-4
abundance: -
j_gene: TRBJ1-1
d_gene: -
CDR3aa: CASSPLSLAFF
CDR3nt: TGTGCCAGCAGTCCCCTCAGTCTGGCTTTCTTT

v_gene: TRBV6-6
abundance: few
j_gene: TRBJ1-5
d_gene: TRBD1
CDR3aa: CASSKGTASNQPQHF
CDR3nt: TGTGCCAGCAGTAAAGGGACAGCTAGCAATCAGCCCCAGCATTTT

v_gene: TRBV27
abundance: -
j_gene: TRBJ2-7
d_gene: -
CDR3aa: CASSPDLGSYEQYF
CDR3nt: TGTGCCAGCAGTCCAGACTTGGGTAGCTACGAGCAGTACTTC

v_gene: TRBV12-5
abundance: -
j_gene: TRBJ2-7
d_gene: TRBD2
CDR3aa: CASGPSGSTREQYF
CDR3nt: TGTGCTAGTGGCCCAAGCGGGAGTACGCGGGAGCAGTACTTC

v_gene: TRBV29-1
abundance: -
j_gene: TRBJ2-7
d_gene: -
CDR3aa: CSVLGGEQYF
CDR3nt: TGCAGCGTTCTTGGCGGGGAGCAGTACTTC

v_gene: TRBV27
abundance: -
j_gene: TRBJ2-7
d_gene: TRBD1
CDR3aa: CASIHRGSRGQYF
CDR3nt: TGTGCCAGTATACACAGGGGCTCAAGGGGGCAGTACTTC

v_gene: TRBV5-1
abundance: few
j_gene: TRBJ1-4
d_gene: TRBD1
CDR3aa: CASSAGTGGLFGEKLFF
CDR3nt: TGCGCCAGCAGTGCCGGGACAGGGGGCTTGTTTGGTGAAAAACTGTTTTTT

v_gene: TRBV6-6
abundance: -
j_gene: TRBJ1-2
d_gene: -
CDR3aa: CASSYSRGALESGYTF
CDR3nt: TGTGCCAGCAGTTACTCGAGGGGGGCGCTGGAGTCTGGCTACACCTTC

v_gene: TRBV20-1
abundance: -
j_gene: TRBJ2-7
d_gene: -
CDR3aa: CSAHRDDTNLEQYF
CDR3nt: TGCAGTGCTCACCGGGACGATACTAACCTCGAGCAGTACTTC

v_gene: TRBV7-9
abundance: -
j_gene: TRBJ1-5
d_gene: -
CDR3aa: CASSPTNYNQPQHF
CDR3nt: TGTGCCAGCAGCCCCACAAATTACAATCAGCCCCAGCATTTT

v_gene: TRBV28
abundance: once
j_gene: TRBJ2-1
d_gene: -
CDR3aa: CASSPKTQSRSPYNEQFF
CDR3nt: TGTGCCAGCAGTCCAAAAACCCAATCGAGGAGTCCCTACAATGAGCAGTTCTTC

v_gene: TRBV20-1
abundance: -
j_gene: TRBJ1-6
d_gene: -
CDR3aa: CSASQGISQSPLHF
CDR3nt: TGCAGTGCTAGCCAAGGGATTTCTCAATCACCCCTCCACTTT

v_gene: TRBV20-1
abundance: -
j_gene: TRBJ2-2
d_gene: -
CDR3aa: CSARDPSNSAGELFF
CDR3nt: TGCAGTGCTAGAGATCCCAGTAACTCCGCCGGGGAGCTGTTTTTT

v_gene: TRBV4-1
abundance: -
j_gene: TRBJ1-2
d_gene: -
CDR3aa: CASSQLCIGGELRGYTF
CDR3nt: TGCGCCAGCAGCCAGTTATGTATCGGTGGCGAACTTCGAGGCTACACCTTC

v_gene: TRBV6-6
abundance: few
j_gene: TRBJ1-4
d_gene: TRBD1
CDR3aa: CASSPPRTGTNEKLFF
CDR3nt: TGTGCCAGCAGTCCCCCCCGGACAGGGACTAATGAAAAACTGTTTTTT

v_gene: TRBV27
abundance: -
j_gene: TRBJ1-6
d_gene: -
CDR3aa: CASSYLNPGRGGNSPLHF
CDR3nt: TGTGCCAGCAGCTACCTGAACCCAGGGAGAGGGGGTAATTCACCCCTCCACTTT

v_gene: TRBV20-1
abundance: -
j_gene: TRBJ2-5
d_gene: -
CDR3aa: CSARVRQTQYF
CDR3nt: TGCAGTGCTAGAGTTCGGCAGACCCAGTACTTC

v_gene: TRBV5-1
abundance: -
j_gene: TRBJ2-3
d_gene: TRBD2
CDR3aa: CASSSPTSGVERTDTQYF
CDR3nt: TGCGCCAGCAGCTCCCCGACTAGCGGGGTAGAGCGCACAGATACGCAGTATTTT

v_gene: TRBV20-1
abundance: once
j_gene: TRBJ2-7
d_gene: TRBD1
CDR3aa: CSARGTGQNEQYF
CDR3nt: TGCAGTGCTAGAGGGACGGGACAGAACGAGCAGTACTTC

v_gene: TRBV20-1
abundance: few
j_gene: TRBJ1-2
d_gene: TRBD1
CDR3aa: CSATHKLQGRGYGYTF
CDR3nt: TGCAGTGCTACACATAAGCTACAGGGGCGCGGCTATGGCTACACCTTC

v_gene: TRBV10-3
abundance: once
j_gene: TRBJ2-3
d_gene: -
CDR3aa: CAISESGIATDTQYF
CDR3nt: TGTGCCATCAGTGAGTCGGGGATTGCCACAGATACGCAGTATTTT

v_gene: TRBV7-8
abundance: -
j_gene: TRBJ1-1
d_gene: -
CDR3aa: CASSLTSDIGLMNTEAFF
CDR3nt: TGTGCCAGCAGCTTAACCTCCGATATAGGACTGATGAACACTGAAGCTTTCTTT

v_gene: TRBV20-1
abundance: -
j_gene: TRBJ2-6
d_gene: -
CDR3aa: CSAFRRGSGANVLTF
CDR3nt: TGCAGTGCCTTCAGGCGGGGCTCTGGGGCCAACGTCCTGACTTTC

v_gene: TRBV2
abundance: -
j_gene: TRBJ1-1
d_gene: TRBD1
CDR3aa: CASKMDRGTEAFF
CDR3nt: TGTGCCAGCAAAATGGACAGGGGCACTGAAGCTTTCTTT

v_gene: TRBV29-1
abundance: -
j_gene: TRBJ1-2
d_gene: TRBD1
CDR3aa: CSVPGQGVGGYTF
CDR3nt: TGCAGCGTTCCGGGACAGGGGGTCGGTGGCTACACCTTC

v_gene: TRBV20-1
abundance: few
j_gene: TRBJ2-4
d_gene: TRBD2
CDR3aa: CSARGAGDVLEQYF
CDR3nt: TGCAGTGCTAGAGGGGCGGGGGACGTCTTGGAGCAGTACTTC